A selection of T cell receptor beta chains follows, all from one sample in a study of CD8 T cells in ankylosing spondylitis. TCRdb independently ran MiXCR on the 5' RACE reads; one entry per CDR3 protein. Of around 160,000 distinct CDR3 sequences detected, 11% appear once; the ten largest clones hold about 29%. Sequenced: blood, either unsorted or a sorted T cell fraction (not recorded which). The receptors were gathered from a male donor with ankylosing spondylitis or in good health (not recorded which). Both conserved end residues are part of each CDR3. The order of the fields is clone size, J gene, V gene, D gene, CDR3 protein, CDR3 DNA. A D gene is named only where the DNA matches it firmly. Clone sizes are given selectively: once, few, many, or a class where the clone is expanded.

clone size: many; J gene: TRBJ2-7; V gene: TRBV5-1; D gene: TRBD2; CDR3 protein: CASSLGTSGRYEQYF; CDR3 DNA: TGCGCCAGCAGCTTGGGGACTAGCGGGAGGTACGAGCAGTACTTC
clone size: many; J gene: TRBJ1-1; V gene: TRBV2; D gene: .; CDR3 protein: CATRTRWDTEAFF; CDR3 DNA: TGTGCCACCCGGACAAGGTGGGACACTGAAGCTTTCTTT
clone size: many; J gene: TRBJ1-5; V gene: TRBV28; D gene: .; CDR3 protein: CASGSTPGSRQPQHF; CDR3 DNA: TGTGCCAGCGGCTCTACGCCAGGATCGCGTCAGCCCCAGCATTTT
clone size: .; J gene: TRBJ2-1; V gene: TRBV21-1; D gene: .; CDR3 protein: CASSKGGGSYNEQFF; CDR3 DNA: TGTGCCAGCAGCAAAGGAGGCGGATCCTACAATGAGCAGTTCTTC
clone size: .; J gene: TRBJ1-1; V gene: TRBV6-5; D gene: .; CDR3 protein: CASQGNTEAFF; CDR3 DNA: TGTGCCAGCCAGGGGAACACTGAAGCTTTCTTT
clone size: few; J gene: TRBJ1-1; V gene: TRBV2; D gene: .; CDR3 protein: CASREKSFAGQQNTEAFF; CDR3 DNA: TGTGCCAGCAGAGAGAAATCGTTTGCGGGACAACAGAACACTGAAGCTTTCTTT
clone size: .; J gene: TRBJ2-6; V gene: TRBV14; D gene: .; CDR3 protein: CASSLRQPFSGANVLTF; CDR3 DNA: TGTGCCAGCAGCCTTCGACAGCCGTTCTCTGGGGCCAACGTCCTGACTTTC
clone size: few; J gene: TRBJ1-2; V gene: TRBV20-1; D gene: TRBD1; CDR3 protein: CSARGRTGPSYGYTF; CDR3 DNA: TGCAGTGCTAGGGGTAGGACAGGGCCTTCCTATGGCTACACCTTC
clone size: .; J gene: TRBJ2-7; V gene: TRBV27; D gene: .; CDR3 protein: CASSLNPYYEQHF; CDR3 DNA: TGTGCCAGCAGTTTAAACCCGTACTACGAGCAGCACTTC
clone size: many; J gene: TRBJ2-1; V gene: TRBV20-1; D gene: .; CDR3 protein: CSASRDSNNEQFF; CDR3 DNA: TGCAGTGCTAGTCGGGACTCCAATAATGAGCAGTTCTTC
clone size: many; J gene: TRBJ2-3; V gene: TRBV20-1; D gene: .; CDR3 protein: CSARDWGTDTQYF; CDR3 DNA: TGCAGTGCTAGAGATTGGGGCACAGATACGCAGTATTTT
clone size: many; J gene: TRBJ1-1; V gene: TRBV12-3/TRBV12-4; D gene: .; CDR3 protein: CASSPNTEAFF; CDR3 DNA: TGTGCCAGCAGTCCCAACACTGAAGCTTTCTTT
clone size: many; J gene: TRBJ1-1; V gene: TRBV29-1; D gene: .; CDR3 protein: CSVEAGFMNTEAFF; CDR3 DNA: TGCAGCGTTGAGGCGGGGTTCATGAACACTGAAGCTTTCTTT
clone size: many; J gene: TRBJ1-4; V gene: TRBV5-1; D gene: .; CDR3 protein: CASSLGIKVTNEKLFF; CDR3 DNA: TGCGCCAGCAGCTTGGGGATCAAAGTGACTAATGAAAAACTGTTTTTT
clone size: few; J gene: TRBJ2-7; V gene: TRBV29-1; D gene: .; CDR3 protein: CSVEEGKVNEQYF; CDR3 DNA: TGCAGCGTTGAGGAGGGTAAAGTGAACGAGCAGTACTTC
clone size: many; J gene: TRBJ1-5; V gene: TRBV20-1; D gene: .; CDR3 protein: CSVGQLNQPQHF; CDR3 DNA: TGCAGTGTAGGGCAGTTGAATCAGCCCCAGCATTTT
clone size: many; J gene: TRBJ1-2; V gene: TRBV10-3; D gene: TRBD1; CDR3 protein: CAISGGQTKNGYTF; CDR3 DNA: TGTGCCATCAGCGGGGGACAGACGAAGAACGGCTACACCTTC
clone size: .; J gene: TRBJ2-3; V gene: TRBV20-1; D gene: TRBD1; CDR3 protein: CSAREGRGREDTQYF; CDR3 DNA: TGCAGTGCTAGAGAGGGCAGGGGGCGAGAAGATACGCAGTATTTT
clone size: .; J gene: TRBJ2-1; V gene: TRBV29-1; D gene: TRBD2; CDR3 protein: CSVEAWTRSDEQFF; CDR3 DNA: TGCAGCGTTGAAGCTTGGACTAGATCGGATGAGCAGTTCTTC
clone size: many; J gene: TRBJ2-2; V gene: TRBV18; D gene: .; CDR3 protein: CASSPQGSNTGELFF; CDR3 DNA: TGTGCCAGCTCACCACAGGGGTCGAACACCGGGGAGCTGTTTTTT
clone size: few; J gene: TRBJ2-1; V gene: TRBV19; D gene: .; CDR3 protein: CASSALPSSHNEQFF; CDR3 DNA: TGTGCCAGTAGTGCCCTACCTAGTTCCCACAATGAGCAGTTCTTC
clone size: many; J gene: TRBJ2-1; V gene: TRBV10-3; D gene: .; CDR3 protein: CAISESMAGSYNEQFF; CDR3 DNA: TGTGCCATCAGTGAGTCAATGGCGGGCTCATACAATGAGCAGTTCTTC
clone size: few; J gene: TRBJ2-2; V gene: TRBV6-5; D gene: .; CDR3 protein: CASSYSNSGTGELFF; CDR3 DNA: TGTGCCAGCAGTTACTCGAATAGTGGCACCGGGGAGCTGTTTTTT
clone size: few; J gene: TRBJ2-3; V gene: TRBV6-1; D gene: TRBD1; CDR3 protein: CASSEQGGAWDTQYF; CDR3 DNA: TGTGCCAGCAGTGAACAAGGGGGCGCTTGGGATACGCAGTATTTT
clone size: many; J gene: TRBJ2-7; V gene: TRBV29-1; D gene: .; CDR3 protein: CSVDGGHSLEQYF; CDR3 DNA: TGCAGCGTTGATGGGGGCCACTCCCTCGAGCAGTACTTC
clone size: many; J gene: TRBJ1-1; V gene: TRBV28; D gene: .; CDR3 protein: CASSLDGLGWESEAFF; CDR3 DNA: TGTGCCAGCAGTTTAGATGGCCTGGGGTGGGAGTCTGAAGCTTTCTTT
clone size: many; J gene: TRBJ2-3; V gene: TRBV20-1; D gene: .; CDR3 protein: CSALSLRGVGTDTQYF; CDR3 DNA: TGCAGTGCCCTGTCCCTTAGGGGGGTAGGCACAGATACGCAGTATTTT
clone size: few; J gene: TRBJ2-3; V gene: TRBV7-9; D gene: TRBD1; CDR3 protein: CASSPMGQGATDTQYF; CDR3 DNA: TGTGCCAGCAGCCCCATGGGACAGGGGGCTACAGATACGCAGTATTTT
clone size: many; J gene: TRBJ1-2; V gene: TRBV6-5; D gene: TRBD1; CDR3 protein: CASSYSRTGVYGYTF; CDR3 DNA: TGTGCCAGCAGTTACTCTAGGACAGGGGTATATGGCTACACCTTC
clone size: many; J gene: TRBJ2-2; V gene: TRBV27; D gene: .; CDR3 protein: CASSLRADVIGELFF; CDR3 DNA: TGTGCCAGCAGTTTACGGGCTGACGTGATCGGGGAGCTGTTTTTT
clone size: many; J gene: TRBJ2-3; V gene: TRBV2; D gene: TRBD2; CDR3 protein: CASRPGGPINTQYF; CDR3 DNA: TGTGCCAGCAGACCGGGAGGGCCGATTAATACGCAGTATTTT